This is a list of T cell receptor beta chains from one sample in a study of blood T cells in healthy people across ages. TCRdb called the 5' RACE reads again in MiXCR, with one record for every CDR3 protein. Of approximately 1.5 million distinct CDR3 sequences listed, about 31% are singletons. The sequencing sample was made of blood. These receptors were collected from a woman in her 30s in good health. The CDR3 runs from the conserved cysteine through the conserved F or W. The order of the fields is clone size, J gene, D gene, V gene, CDR3 protein, CDR3 DNA. The D gene is left open where the match is weak. A clone size is listed for some rows: how often the clone was seen (once, few, many), or a class if it is expanded.

NA	TRBJ2-1	NA	TRBV6-1	CASSEVASAYNEQFF	TGTGCCAGCAGTGAAGTTGCTAGCGCCTACAATGAGCAGTTCTTC
few	TRBJ2-1	TRBD1	TRBV6-4	CASSLDTGDNEQFF	TGTGCCAGCAGTCTCGACACAGGGGACAATGAGCAGTTCTTC
many	TRBJ2-7	NA	TRBV7-9	CASSFQTSSYEQYF	TGTGCCAGCAGCTTCCAGACATCTTCCTACGAGCAGTACTTC
NA	TRBJ2-1	NA	TRBV15	CATSSTVPERHYNEQFF	TGTGCCACCAGCAGTACTGTACCGGAGCGGCACTACAATGAGCAGTTCTTC
few	TRBJ2-1	TRBD1	TRBV5-1	CASSYAGTGSINEQFF	TGCGCCAGCAGCTACGCCGGGACAGGGAGCATCAATGAGCAGTTCTTC
few	TRBJ2-3	TRBD2	TRBV12-3/TRBV12-4	CASALAGGTDTQYF	TGTGCCAGCGCGCTAGCGGGAGGAACAGATACGCAGTATTTT
few	TRBJ2-1	TRBD2	TRBV7-8	CASSLEQRGLYNEQFF	TGTGCCAGCAGCTTAGAGCAGCGGGGGCTCTACAATGAGCAGTTCTTC
few	TRBJ1-1	NA	TRBV27	CASSLVGQTVAEAFF	TGTGCCAGCAGTTTAGTGGGACAAACGGTTGCTGAAGCTTTCTTT
many	TRBJ2-7	NA	TRBV27	CASSRSGYEQYF	TGCGCCAGCAGCCGATCAGGGTACGAGCAGTACTTC
few	TRBJ2-1	TRBD2	TRBV20-1	CSASGRASYNEQFF	TGCAGTGCTAGCGGGAGGGCCTCCTACAATGAGCAGTTCTTC
NA	TRBJ2-1	TRBD2	TRBV11-2	CASSPRSGANGNEQFF	TGTGCCAGCAGCCCAAGGAGCGGGGCCAACGGGAATGAGCAGTTCTTC
few	TRBJ2-5	TRBD1	TRBV29-1	CSVGDRGQETQYF	TGCAGCGTTGGTGACAGGGGCCAAGAGACCCAGTACTTC
NA	TRBJ1-1	TRBD1	TRBV28	CASRGTGGNTEAFF	TGTGCCAGCAGGGGGACAGGGGGGAACACTGAAGCTTTCTTT
few	TRBJ2-5	TRBD2	TRBV4-2	CASSQDITSGQTQYF	TGTGCCAGCAGCCAAGATATTACTAGCGGGCAGACCCAGTACTTC
NA	TRBJ2-7	NA	TRBV5-1	CASTLTGGYEQYF	TGCGCCAGCACCCTGACAGGCGGATACGAGCAGTACTTC
many	TRBJ2-1	TRBD2	TRBV20-1	CSARYPGLNNEQFF	TGCAGTGCTAGGTATCCGGGACTAAACAATGAGCAGTTCTTC
few	TRBJ2-3	NA	TRBV20-1	CSARGLGRGTDTQYF	TGCAGTGCTAGGGGTCTGGGACGGGGCACAGATACGCAGTATTTT
few	TRBJ2-5	NA	TRBV10-3	CAISGRGWETQYF	TGTGCCATCAGTGGGCGGGGTTGGGAGACCCAGTACTTC
NA	TRBJ2-5	NA	TRBV5-1	CASNLAGETQYF	TGCGCCAGCAACTTGGCCGGGGAGACCCAGTACTTC
NA	TRBJ2-7	NA	TRBV5-1	CASSIQDSYEQYF	TGCGCCAGCAGCATACAGGACTCCTACGAGCAGTACTTC
NA	TRBJ2-7	NA	TRBV27	CASSFSTGTKYYEQYF	TGTGCCAGCAGTTTTTCGACAGGGACTAAATACTACGAGCAGTACTTC
NA	TRBJ1-2	NA	TRBV7-9	CASSLEGLRGREWGDGYTF	TGTGCCAGCAGCTTAGAGGGCCTGCGTGGGCGCGAATGGGGAGATGGCTACACCTTC
NA	TRBJ2-5	TRBD2	TRBV28	CASSLFLGGGETQYF	TGTGCCAGCAGTTTATTCTTGGGGGGGGGAGAGACCCAGTACTTC
NA	TRBJ2-7	TRBD1	TRBV6-1	CASTGQAYEQYF	TGTGCCAGCACGGGACAGGCCTACGAGCAGTACTTC
NA	TRBJ2-7	TRBD1	TRBV4-1	CASSHSTGAHEQYF	TGCGCCAGCAGCCATTCCACAGGGGCCCACGAGCAGTACTTC
NA	TRBJ2-7	NA	TRBV20-1	CSAEEGKGKSYEQYF	TGCAGTGCGGAGGAAGGGAAAGGAAAGTCCTACGAGCAGTACTTC
NA	TRBJ2-1	TRBD2	TRBV2	CASSEGAGGSGEQFF	TGTGCCAGCAGTGAAGGAGCGGGAGGGTCTGGTGAGCAGTTCTTC
many	TRBJ2-7	NA	TRBV6-5	CASSYGSTEYF	TGTGCCAGCAGTTACGGCTCTACGGAGTACTTC
many	TRBJ1-5	TRBD1	TRBV5-1	CASSWGQGGDQPQHF	TGCGCCAGCAGCTGGGGACAGGGAGGGGATCAGCCCCAGCATTTT
NA	TRBJ1-2	TRBD1	TRBV20-1	CSASAGTGGLADYGYTF	TGCAGTGCTTCCGCCGGGACAGGGGGCCTAGCTGACTATGGCTACACCTTC
NA	TRBJ1-1	TRBD1	TRBV6-6	CASGNRGGNTEAFF	TGTGCCAGCGGTAACAGGGGAGGGAACACTGAAGCTTTCTTT
NA	TRBJ2-7	TRBD2	TRBV5-1	CASCSLAGLIYEQYF	TGCGCCAGCTGTTCTCTAGCGGGACTGATCTACGAGCAGTACTTC
few	TRBJ2-7	NA	TRBV10-3	CAIRKLMWDEQYF	TGTGCCATCAGGAAACTAATGTGGGACGAGCAGTACTTC
NA	TRBJ2-3	TRBD2	TRBV6-1	CASTTSGGRTDTQYF	TGTGCCAGCACTACTAGCGGGGGTAGAACAGATACGCAGTATTTT
NA	TRBJ2-7	NA	TRBV15	CATSRDWTMQYF	TGTGCCACCAGCAGAGATTGGACGATGCAGTACTTC
NA	TRBJ2-3	NA	TRBV20-1	CSAIRTSHTQYF	TGCAGTGCTATACGGACATCTCATACGCAGTATTTT
few	TRBJ1-5	NA	TRBV20-1	CSATMTNNQPQHF	TGCAGTGCTACCATGACCAACAATCAGCCCCAGCATTTT
NA	TRBJ2-5	TRBD2	TRBV9	CASSDILAGGLETQYF	TGTGCCAGCAGCGATATACTAGCGGGGGGGCTGGAGACCCAGTACTTC
NA	TRBJ2-7	TRBD1	TRBV5-1	CASSGTGQGWYKQYF	TGCGCCAGCAGCGGCACGGGACAGGGGTGGTACAAGCAGTACTTC
few	TRBJ2-1	NA	TRBV20-1	CSARVLQDGYNEQFF	TGCAGTGCTAGGGTTTTACAGGACGGGTACAATGAGCAGTTCTTC
NA	TRBJ2-1	NA	TRBV7-9	CASSSPRSYNEQFF	TGTGCCAGCAGCTCCCCCCGGTCTTACAATGAGCAGTTCTTC
NA	TRBJ2-1	TRBD2	TRBV10-2	CASSLQTSARGDEQFF	TGCGCCAGCAGCCTCCAGACTAGCGCGAGAGGCGATGAGCAGTTCTTC
few	TRBJ1-4	NA	TRBV20-1	CSALDGGGEKLFF	TGCAGTGCCCTGGACGGGGGGGGTGAAAAACTGTTTTTT
NA	TRBJ2-2	TRBD1	TRBV20-1	CSAAGQGNTGELFF	TGCAGTGCTGCCGGACAGGGCAACACCGGGGAGCTGTTTTTT
NA	TRBJ2-7	TRBD1	TRBV4-1	CASSQPLGQRTSYEQYF	TGCGCCAGCAGCCAACCACTGGGACAGAGGACAAGTTACGAGCAGTACTTC
NA	TRBJ2-2	NA	TRBV20-1	CSARLGSTGELFF	TGCAGTGCTCGGCTAGGTTCCACCGGGGAGCTGTTTTTT
NA	TRBJ2-7	TRBD2	TRBV5-1	CASSGRGEVGEQYF	TGCGCCAGCAGCGGTCGGGGGGAGGTTGGCGAGCAGTACTTC
many	TRBJ2-1	TRBD2	TRBV28	CASKLAGVNNEQFF	TGTGCCAGCAAATTAGCGGGAGTGAACAATGAGCAGTTCTTC
few	TRBJ2-7	NA	TRBV5-1	CASSGGSAQYEQYF	TGCGCCAGCAGCGGTGGGAGTGCGCAATACGAGCAGTACTTC